This T cell receptor (beta chain) was retrieved from a study of cytotoxic CD8 clonotypes in ibrutinib-treated CLL. The method was immunoSEQ multiplex PCR; TCRdb's version includes in-frame clones alone and lacks a portion of them. The sample lists more than 300,000 clones, more than 65% occurring once. Sequences were derived from PBMCs, sampled before ibrutinib treatment. The source of this sequence is a human donor with chronic lymphocytic leukemia.

This CDR3 is CASSLQRVGYTF. CDR3 nucleotides: TGTGCCAGCAGTCTACAACGGGTTGGCTACACCTTC. The chain recombines TRBV28 with TRBJ1-2; D unclear. With 5 bases removed from V and 7 bases from J, the gap between germline ends came to 11 bases. The CDR3 sequence is 12 residues long. Per the germline V gene, CDR1 is MDHEN and CDR2 is SYDVKM.